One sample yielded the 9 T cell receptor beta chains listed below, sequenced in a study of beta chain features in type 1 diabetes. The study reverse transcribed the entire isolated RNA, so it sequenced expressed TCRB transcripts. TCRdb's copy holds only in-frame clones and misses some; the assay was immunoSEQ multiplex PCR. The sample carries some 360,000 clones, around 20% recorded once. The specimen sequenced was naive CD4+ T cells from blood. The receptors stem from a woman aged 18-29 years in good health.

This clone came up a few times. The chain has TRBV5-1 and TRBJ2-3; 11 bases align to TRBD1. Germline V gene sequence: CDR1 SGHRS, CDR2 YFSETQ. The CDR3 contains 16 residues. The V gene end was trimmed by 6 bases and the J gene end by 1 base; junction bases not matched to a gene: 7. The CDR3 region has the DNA TGCGCCAGCACCTCCCGGGACAGGGGGGGCACAGATACGCAGTATTTT. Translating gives CASTSRDRGGTDTQYF.

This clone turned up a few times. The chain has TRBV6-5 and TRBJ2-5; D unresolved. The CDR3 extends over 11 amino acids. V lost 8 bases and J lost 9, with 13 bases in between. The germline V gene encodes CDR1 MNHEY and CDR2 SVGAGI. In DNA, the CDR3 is TGTGCCAGCGGAAACCGGGTGTCCCAGTACTTC. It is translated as CASGNRVSQYF.

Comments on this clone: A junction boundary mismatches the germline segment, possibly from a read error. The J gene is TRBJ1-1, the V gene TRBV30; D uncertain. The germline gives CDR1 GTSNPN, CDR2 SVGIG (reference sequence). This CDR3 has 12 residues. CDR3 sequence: CAWSRMSTEVFF. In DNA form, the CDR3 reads TGTGCCTGGAGCCGAATGAGCACTGAAGTTTTCTTT.

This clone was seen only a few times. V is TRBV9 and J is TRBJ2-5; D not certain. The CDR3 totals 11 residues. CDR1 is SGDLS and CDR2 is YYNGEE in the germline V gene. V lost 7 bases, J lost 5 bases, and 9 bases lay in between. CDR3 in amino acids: CASGPMETQYF. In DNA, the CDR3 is TGTGCCAGCGGCCCCATGGAGACCCAGTACTTC.

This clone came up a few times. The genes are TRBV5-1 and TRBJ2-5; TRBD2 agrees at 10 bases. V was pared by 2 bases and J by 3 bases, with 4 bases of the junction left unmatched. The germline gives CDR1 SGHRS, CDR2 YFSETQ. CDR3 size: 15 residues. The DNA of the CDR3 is TGCGCCAGCAGCTTATGGAGCGGGAGGGAAGAGACCCAGTACTTC. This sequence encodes CASSLWSGREETQYF.

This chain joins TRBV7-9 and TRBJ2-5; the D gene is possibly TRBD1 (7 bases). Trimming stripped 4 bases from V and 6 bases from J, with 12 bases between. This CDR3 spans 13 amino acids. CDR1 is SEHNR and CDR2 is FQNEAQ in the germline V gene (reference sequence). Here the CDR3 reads CASSSGGLKTQYF. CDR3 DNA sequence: TGTGCCAGCAGCTCAGGGGGACTGAAGACCCAGTACTTC.

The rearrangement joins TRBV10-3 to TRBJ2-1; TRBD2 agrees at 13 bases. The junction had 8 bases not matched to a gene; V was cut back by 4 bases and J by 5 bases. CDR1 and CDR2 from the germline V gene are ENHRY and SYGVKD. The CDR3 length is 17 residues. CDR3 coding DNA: TGTGCCATCAGTGGGACCCCCGGGACTAGCGGGAACAATGAGCAGTTCTTC. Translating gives CAISGTPGTSGNNEQFF.

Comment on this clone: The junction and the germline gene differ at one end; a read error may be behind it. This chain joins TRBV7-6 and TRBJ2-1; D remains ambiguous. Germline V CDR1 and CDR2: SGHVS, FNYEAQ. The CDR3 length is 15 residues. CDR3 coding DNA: TGTGCCAGCAGCCCCAGTAGAAGCTCCTACAATGAGCAGGTCTTC. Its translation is CASSPSRSSYNEQVF. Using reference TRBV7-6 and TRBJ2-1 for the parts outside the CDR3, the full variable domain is GAGVSQSPRYKVTKRGQDVALRCDPISGHVSLYWYRQALGQGPEFLTYFNYEAQQDKSGLPNDRFSAERPEGSISTLTIQRTEQRDSAMYRCASSPSRSSYNEQVFGPGTRLTVL.

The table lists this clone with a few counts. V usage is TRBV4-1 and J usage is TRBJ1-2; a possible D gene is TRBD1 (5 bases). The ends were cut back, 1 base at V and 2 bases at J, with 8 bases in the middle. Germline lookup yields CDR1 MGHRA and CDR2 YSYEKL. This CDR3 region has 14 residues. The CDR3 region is CASSQGGGNYGYTF. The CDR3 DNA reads TGCGCCAGCAGCCAAGGGGGGGGGAACTATGGCTACACCTTC.